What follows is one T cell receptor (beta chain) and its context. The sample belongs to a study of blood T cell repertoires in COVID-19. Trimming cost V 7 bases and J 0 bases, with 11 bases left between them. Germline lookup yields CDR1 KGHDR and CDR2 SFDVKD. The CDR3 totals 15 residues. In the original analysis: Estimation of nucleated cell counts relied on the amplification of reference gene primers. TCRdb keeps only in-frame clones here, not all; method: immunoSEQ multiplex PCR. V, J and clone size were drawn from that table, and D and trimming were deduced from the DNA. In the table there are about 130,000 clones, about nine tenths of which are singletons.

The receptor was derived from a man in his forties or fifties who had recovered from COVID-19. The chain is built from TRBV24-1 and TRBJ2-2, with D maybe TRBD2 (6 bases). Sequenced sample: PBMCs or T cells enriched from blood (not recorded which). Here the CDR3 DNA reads TGTGCCACCAGGACTAGTGCTGCGAACACCGGGGAGCTGTTTTTT. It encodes CATRTSAANTGELFF.